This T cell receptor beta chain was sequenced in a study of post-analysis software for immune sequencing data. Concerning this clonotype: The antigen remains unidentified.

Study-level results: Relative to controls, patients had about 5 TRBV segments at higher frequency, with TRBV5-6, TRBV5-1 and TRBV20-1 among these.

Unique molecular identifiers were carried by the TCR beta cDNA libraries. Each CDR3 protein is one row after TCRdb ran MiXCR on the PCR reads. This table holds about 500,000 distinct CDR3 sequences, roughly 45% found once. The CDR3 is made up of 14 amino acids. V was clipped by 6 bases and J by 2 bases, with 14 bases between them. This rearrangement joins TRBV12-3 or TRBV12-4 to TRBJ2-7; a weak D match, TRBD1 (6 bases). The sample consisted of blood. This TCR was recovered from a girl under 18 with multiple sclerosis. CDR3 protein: CASSLLTGPYEQYF. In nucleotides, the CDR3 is TGTGCCAGCAGCCTACTGACAGGACCCTACGAGCAGTACTTC.